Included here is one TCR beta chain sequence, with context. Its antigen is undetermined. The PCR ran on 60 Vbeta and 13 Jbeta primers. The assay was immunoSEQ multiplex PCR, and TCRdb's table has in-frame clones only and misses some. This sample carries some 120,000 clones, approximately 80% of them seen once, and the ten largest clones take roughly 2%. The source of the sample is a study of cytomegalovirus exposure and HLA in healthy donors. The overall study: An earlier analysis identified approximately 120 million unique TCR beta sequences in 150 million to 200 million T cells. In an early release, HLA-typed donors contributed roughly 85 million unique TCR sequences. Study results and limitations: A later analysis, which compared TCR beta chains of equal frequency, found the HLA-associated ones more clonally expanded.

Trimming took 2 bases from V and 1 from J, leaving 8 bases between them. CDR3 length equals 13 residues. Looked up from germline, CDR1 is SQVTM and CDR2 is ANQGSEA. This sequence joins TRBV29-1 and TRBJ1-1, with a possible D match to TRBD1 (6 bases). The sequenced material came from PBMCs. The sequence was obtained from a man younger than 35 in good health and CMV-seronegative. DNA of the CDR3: TGCAGCGTTGAAAAACAGGGGAACACTGAAGCTTTCTTT. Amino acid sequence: CSVEKQGNTEAFF.